Listed here are 19 T cell receptor beta chains from one sample, sequenced in a study of shared clonotypes between healthy human individuals. The assay was immunoSEQ multiplex PCR, and TCRdb's table has in-frame clones only and misses some. The repertoire includes over a million clones, about 74% of them detected once, and nearly 1.5% sits in the top ten. Sequenced sample: memory CD4+ T cells sorted from blood. This sample's subset: CD45RA-negative fraction. Receptors originate from a man younger than 35 in good health.

The CDR3 DNA is TGTGCCAGCAGTGATCCCGGCAGGGGCGCTCAGCCCCAGCATTTT. This sequence encodes CASSDPGRGAQPQHF. The chain uses TRBV6-1 and TRBJ1-5; D may be TRBD1 (6 bases). Germline CDR1 and CDR2: MNHNS and SASEGT. This CDR3 has 15 residues. The V end was cut by 3 bases, the J end by 6 bases, with 15 bases between.

This chain joins TRBV27 and TRBJ2-2, with no clear D. Germline V gene data show CDR1 as MNHEY and CDR2 as SMNVEV (reference sequence). This CDR3 has 15 residues. V lost 3 bases, J lost 2 bases, and 10 bases lay in between. CDR3 nucleotides: TGTGCCAGCAGTTTTTTCCCTTCTAACACCGGGGAGCTGTTTTTT. Translated: CASSFFPSNTGELFF.

The CDR3 protein is CASSPGPGRGYTF. The CDR3 coding sequence is TGTGCCAGCAGTCCCGGGCCAGGGAGAGGCTACACCTTC. V and J are TRBV2 and TRBJ1-2; perhaps TRBD1 as D (5 bases). Germline V gene data show CDR1 as SNHLY and CDR2 as FYNNEI. This CDR3 is 13 amino acids long. The ends were cut back, 5 bases at V and 8 bases at J, with 15 bases in the middle.

The chain couples TRBV6-6 to TRBJ2-7, with unresolved D. The V gene's germline CDR1 is MNHNY and CDR2 SVGAGI (reference sequence). V lost 5 bases to trimming and J lost 2 bases, with 7 bases between them. The CDR3 runs to 12 residues. The CDR3 protein is CASSPNPYEQYF. The CDR3 nucleotides are TGTGCCAGCAGTCCCAACCCCTACGAGCAGTACTTC.

The V gene is TRBV6-1, the J gene TRBJ2-1; unclear D gene. From germline, CDR1 is MNHNS and CDR2 SASEGT. The CDR3 is made up of 16 amino acids. Trimming pared 1 base from V and 3 bases from J, leaving 13 bases between. CDR3 nucleotide sequence: TGTGCCAGCAGTGAAGAGTCAACCCCCAGCTACAATGAGCAGTTCTTC. This codes for CASSEESTPSYNEQFF.

This clone was seen more than once but under ten times. The chain joins TRBV2 to TRBJ2-3, with TRBD1 as a possible D gene (6 bases). V was pared by 6 bases and J by 1 base, with 8 bases between. The CDR3 is 13 residues long. Per germline, CDR1 SNHLY and CDR2 FYNNEI. CDR3 region: CASRPGGTDTQYF. The DNA of the CDR3 is TGTGCCAGCAGGCCAGGGGGCACAGATACGCAGTATTTT. Complete variable domain (other parts from reference TRBV2 and TRBJ2-3): EPEVTQTPSHQVTQMGQEVILRCVPISNHLYFYWYRQILGQKVEFLVSFYNNEISEKSEIFDDQFSVERPDGSNFTLKIRSTKLEDSAMYFCASRPGGTDTQYFGPGTRLTVL.

This clone was seen a few times. This chain connects TRBV6-5 to TRBJ1-2, with TRBD1 matching over 12 bases. Germline V gene data show CDR1 as MNHEY and CDR2 as SVGAGI. The CDR3 has 14 amino acids. The trim removed 6 bases at V and 6 bases at J, leaving 5 bases unmatched. The CDR3 DNA is TGTGCCAGCAGCCCAGGGACAGGGGGCCATGGCTACACCTTC. This sequence encodes CASSPGTGGHGYTF.

Worth noting for this clone: Other DNA sequences within the sample encode an identical CDR3. The chain is built from TRBV7-9 and TRBJ2-5; D not certain. Germline V gene data show CDR1 as SEHNR and CDR2 as FQNEAQ (reference sequence). Trimming pared 4 bases from V and 6 bases from J, leaving 6 bases between. This CDR3 spans 11 amino acids. CDR3 sequence (DNA): TGTGCCAGCAGCTCCTCGCAGACCCAGTACTTC. This sequence encodes CASSSSQTQYF.

The rearrangement uses TRBV4-3 and TRBJ2-7, with no clear D. V lost 4 bases, J lost 3 bases, and 13 bases lay in between. The CDR3 has 14 residues. Germline V gene lookup returns CDR1 LGHNA and CDR2 YSLEER. CDR3 DNA sequence: TGCGCCAGCAGCCCGGATGGCCTATACTACGAGCAGTACTTC. Protein sequence: CASSPDGLYYEQYF.

This clone occurred once. V gene TRBV4-1 combines with J gene TRBJ2-5, with D possibly being TRBD1 or TRBD2 (5 bases each). Germline lookup yields CDR1 MGHRA and CDR2 YSYEKL. With 2 bases removed from V and 5 bases from J, the gap between germline ends came to 15 bases. The CDR3 runs to 15 residues. Here the CDR3 DNA reads TGCGCCAGCAGCCAACGAAGGGGACCCTCGGAGACCCAGTACTTC. It translates to CASSQRRGPSETQYF.

In its sample, this clone was seen once. The rearrangement uses TRBV6-1 and TRBJ1-5; a weak D match, TRBD1 (5 bases). Germline V gene data show CDR1 as MNHNS and CDR2 as SASEGT. There are 16 residues in the CDR3. Trimming shortened V by 2 bases and J by 7 bases, and 18 bases separated the two germline ends. The CDR3 protein is CASSESSLGVRQPQHF. CDR3 sequence (DNA): TGTGCCAGCAGTGAATCGTCCCTGGGGGTAAGGCAGCCCCAGCATTTT.

This clone was found once. The V gene is TRBV7-3, the J gene TRBJ2-7; 7 bases map to TRBD2. With 4 bases clipped from V and 6 bases from J, the junction kept 0 bases outside the gene matches. From germline, CDR1 is SGHTA and CDR2 FQGTGA. The CDR3 sequence is 11 residues long. The CDR3: CASSSGGEQYF. CDR3 nucleotide sequence: TGTGCCAGCAGCTCGGGGGGCGAGCAGTACTTC.

The rearrangement uses TRBV6-1 and TRBJ1-1; perhaps TRBD1 as D (5 bases). The germline V and J ends were trimmed by 5 bases and 6 bases, with 10 bases remaining between them. CDR1 and CDR2 from the germline V gene are MNHNS and SASEGT. This CDR3 has 12 amino acids. The CDR3 region is CASSTGVPEAFF. The CDR3 DNA reads TGTGCCAGCAGTACAGGTGTGCCTGAAGCTTTCTTT.

A remark on this clone: In the same sample, other DNA sequences code for this CDR3. V and J are TRBV5-1 and TRBJ2-7; no reliable D call. CDR1 is SGHRS, CDR2 YFSETQ, per germline. CDR3 size: 15 residues. V was shortened by 0 bases and J by 2 bases, with 12 bases between the two germline ends. As DNA, the CDR3 is TGCGCCAGCAGCTTGGCGGCAGGCGGACCCTACGAGCAGTACTTC. Amino acid sequence: CASSLAAGGPYEQYF.

The rearrangement links TRBV19 to TRBJ1-6; TRBD1 matches at 10 bases. V lost 4 bases to trimming and J lost 9 bases; unmatched junction nucleotides: 6. CDR1 is LNHDA, CDR2 SQIVND, per germline (reference sequence). This CDR3 comprises 15 residues. As DNA, the CDR3 is TGTGCCAGTAGTACGGGACAGGGGTTGGCTTCACCCCTCCACTTT. Protein sequence: CASSTGQGLASPLHF.

In regard to this clone: Sequence at one end of the junction differs from germline and may be a read error. The chain employs TRBV7-7 and TRBJ2-1; 14 bases map to TRBD2. Germline V gene lookup returns CDR1 SSHAT and CDR2 FNYEAQ (reference sequence). The CDR3 consists of 15 residues. This CDR3 is CASSQGLAGVGEQFF. The DNA for the CDR3 is TGTGCTAGCAGCCAGGGACTAGCGGGAGTCGGTGAGCAGTTCTTC.

The chain uses TRBV29-1 and TRBJ1-4; D ambiguous. CDR1 and CDR2 (germline): SQVTM, ANQGSEA. Trimming cost V 7 bases and J 1 base, with 10 bases left between them. CDR3 length: 13 residues. CDR3 DNA: TGCAGCGCCTACCAGATAACTAATGAAAAACTGTTTTTT. Amino acid sequence: CSAYQITNEKLFF.

Concerning this clone: A far more abundant clone sits one base away, making this likely a read error. V usage is TRBV7-9 and J usage is TRBJ1-1; D is unclear. The germline gives CDR1 SEHNR, CDR2 FQNEAQ (reference sequence). V was clipped by 1 base and J by 0 bases, with 3 bases between them. CDR3 length: 13 residues. This CDR3 is CASSLEMNTEAFF. The CDR3 DNA reads TGTGCCAGCAGCTTAGAGATGAACACTGAAGCTTTCTTT.

This clone was counted a few times. The chain uses TRBV30 and TRBJ1-3; a weak D match, TRBD1 (6 bases). CDR1 and CDR2 (germline): GTSNPN, SVGIG (reference sequence). Deletions cut 0 bases from V and 2 bases from J, with 14 bases between. The CDR3 is 16 amino acids. The CDR3 nucleotides are TGTGCCTGGAGTGTAGTCGATCGGGGGCCTGGAAACACCATATATTTT. This encodes CAWSVVDRGPGNTIYF.